This passage covers 26 T cell receptor beta chains from one sample sequenced in a study of beta chain features in type 1 diabetes. What was sequenced were expressed TCRB transcripts, since all of the isolated RNA had been reverse transcribed. Sequenced by immunoSEQ multiplex PCR; TCRdb stores in-frame clones only, minus some. The sample records a few hundred thousand clones, around a fifth being singletons. Sequenced input: naive CD4+ T cells from blood. The receptors derive from a woman aged 18-35 years in good health.

This chain joins TRBV28 and TRBJ1-5; D perhaps matches TRBD1 (6 bases). Trimming cost V 4 bases and J 3 bases, with 13 bases left between them. The CDR3 has 15 residues. CDR1 and CDR2 (germline): MDHEN, SYDVKM. For the CDR3, the DNA is TGTGCCAGCAGTTACTTTGCAGGGGCCAATCAGCCCCAGCATTTT. It specifies CASSYFAGANQPQHF.

V usage is TRBV29-1 and J usage is TRBJ2-5, with a tentative D call TRBD2 (5 bases). V lost 6 bases and J lost 5, with 16 bases in between. CDR1 and CDR2 (germline): SQVTM, ANQGSEA. This CDR3 spans 13 amino acids. CDR3 coding DNA: TGCAGCGTGACTAAGCACTGGTCGGAGACCCAGTACTTC. Protein sequence: CSVTKHWSETQYF.

This clone appeared a few times. The gene calls are TRBV5-6 and TRBJ2-3; 8 nucleotides align to TRBD1. This CDR3 spans 16 amino acids. With V trimmed by 0 bases and J by 3 bases, 6 bases remained unmatched. Germline-derived CDR1 and CDR2 are SGHDT and YYEEEE. The CDR3 sequence is CASSLAGRGLTDTQYF. As DNA, the CDR3 is TGTGCCAGCAGCTTGGCGGGCAGGGGGCTTACAGATACGCAGTATTTT.

This clone was observed a handful of times. This sequence joins TRBV15 and TRBJ2-7; tentatively, D is TRBD2 (6 bases). V lost 1 base to trimming and J lost 4 bases, with 17 bases between them. In germline, CDR1 is LNHNV, CDR2 YYDKDF (reference sequence). The CDR3 spans 16 residues. The CDR3 loop reads CATSRANPGLSYEQYF. The CDR3 nucleotides read TGTGCCACCAGCAGAGCCAATCCGGGACTCTCTTACGAGCAGTACTTC.

This clone was seen a handful of times. This chain links TRBV7-6 with TRBJ2-6, with a possible D match to TRBD2 (5 bases). Trimming pared 5 bases from V and 0 bases from J, leaving 8 bases between. There are 15 residues in the CDR3. Germline V CDR1 and CDR2: SGHVS, FNYEAQ. Written as DNA, the CDR3 is TGTGCCAGCAGCCCGGGGTACTCTGGGGCCAACGTCCTGACTTTC. Protein product: CASSPGYSGANVLTF.

This clone was found a few times. This chain connects TRBV2 to TRBJ2-7, with 7 bases matching TRBD2. Germline trimming cut 4 bases from V and 4 bases from J; bases unmatched to any gene: 7. This CDR3 is 14 amino acids long. Germline V gene sequence: CDR1 SNHLY, CDR2 FYNNEI. The CDR3 protein is CASSAMGGNYEQYF. The CDR3 nucleotides are TGTGCCAGCAGTGCGATGGGGGGGAATTACGAGCAGTACTTC.

V usage is TRBV15 and J usage is TRBJ2-7; D may be TRBD1 (5 bases). From germline, CDR1 is LNHNV and CDR2 YYDKDF (reference sequence). The germline V and J ends were trimmed by 0 bases and 5 bases, with 14 bases remaining between them. The CDR3 spans 15 residues. The CDR3 nucleotides read TGTGCCACCAGCAGAGATATCGAACAGGTCGACGAGCAGTACTTC. Its translation is CATSRDIEQVDEQYF.

The V and J genes are TRBV5-1 and TRBJ2-3, with D possibly TRBD1 on 6 matching bases. The CDR3 is made up of 15 amino acids. V was pared by 4 bases and J by 2 bases, with 14 bases between. Germline CDR1 SGHRS, CDR2 YFSETQ. The CDR3 loop is CASSKLGGPTDTQYF. CDR3 nucleotide sequence: TGCGCCAGCAGCAAATTAGGGGGTCCCACAGATACGCAGTATTTT.

This chain connects TRBV6-6 to TRBJ1-1; possibly TRBD1 for D (5 bases). Trimming removed 11 bases from V and 1 base from J, with 17 bases in between. The CDR3 sequence is 14 residues long. Germline loops: CDR1 MNHNY, CDR2 SVGAGI (reference sequence). The CDR3 nucleotides read TGTGCCGCCCCGCCGGGGGGACCGAACACTGAAGCTTTCTTT. Residues: CAAPPGGPNTEAFF.

The rearrangement uses TRBV4-1 and TRBJ2-3, with 10 bases lining up with TRBD2. The ends lost 0 bases at V and 4 bases at J; junction bases unmatched: 4. Germline V gene lookup returns CDR1 MGHRA and CDR2 YSYEKL. The CDR3 consists of 16 residues. The CDR3 spells CASSQDPSGGADTQYF. As DNA, the CDR3 is TGCGCCAGCAGCCAAGATCCTAGCGGGGGCGCAGATACGCAGTATTTT.

The genes are TRBV7-2 and TRBJ2-7; 8 bases are shared with TRBD1. The germline CDR1 and CDR2 sequences are SGHTA and FQGNSA. The trim removed 5 bases at V and 4 bases at J, leaving 7 bases unmatched. This CDR3 comprises 14 residues. The CDR3 reads CASSPGGSVYEQYF. The CDR3 region has the DNA TGTGCCAGCAGCCCAGGGGGCTCGGTGTACGAGCAGTACTTC.

This clone was detected a few times. The chain is built from TRBV2 and TRBJ1-4, with D maybe TRBD1 (5 bases). Germline V gives CDR1 SNHLY, CDR2 FYNNEI. Trimming removed 6 bases at V and 8 bases at J, with 10 bases between. The CDR3 sequence is 12 residues long. CDR3 in DNA: TGTGCCAGCAGGTGGGGGGGAGAAAAACTGTTTTTT. Residues: CASRWGGEKLFF.

The sample holds a few counts of this clone. The chain couples TRBV6-4 to TRBJ2-3; the match to TRBD1 covers 7 bases. The length of the CDR3 is 14 residues. Per germline, CDR1 MRHNA and CDR2 SNTAGT. V lost 4 bases to trimming and J lost 4 bases; unmatched junction nucleotides: 5. Here the CDR3 reads CASSATGVADTQYF. For the CDR3, the DNA is TGTGCCAGCAGTGCTACAGGGGTGGCAGATACGCAGTATTTT.

This clone was detected only a few times. The chain couples TRBV2 to TRBJ1-1, with D perhaps matching TRBD1 (5 bases). V was trimmed by 3 bases and J by 11 bases, leaving 13 bases between them. CDR3 size: 12 residues. CDR1 and CDR2 (germline): SNHLY, FYNNEI. The CDR3 DNA reads as TGTGCCAGCAGTGAGGTAGGACAATTGGCTTTCTTT. Translated, it gives CASSEVGQLAFF.

The chain recombines TRBV7-2 with TRBJ2-2, with D tentatively TRBD2 (5 bases). Germline-derived CDR1 and CDR2 are SGHTA and FQGNSA. V was pared by 0 bases and J by 1 base, with 12 bases between. CDR3 length: 17 residues. The CDR3 protein is CASSLAFASRNTGELFF. For the CDR3, the DNA is TGTGCCAGCAGCTTAGCGTTTGCTAGCCGGAACACCGGGGAGCTGTTTTTT.

This clone was detected only a few times. In DNA, the CDR3 is TGTGCCAGCAGCGTAGAACTAGCGGAGACCCAGTACTTC. Translating it yields CASSVELAETQYF. The chain is built from TRBV9 and TRBJ2-5; 7 positions match TRBD2. In germline, CDR1 is SGDLS, CDR2 YYNGEE. This CDR3 is 13 amino acids long. Trimming took 0 bases from V and 5 from J; bases not matched to a gene: 1.

This clone has only a few counts. The chain carries TRBV2 and TRBJ2-4; a weak D match, TRBD2 (6 bases). Trimming took 4 bases from V and 3 from J, leaving 10 bases between them. This CDR3 comprises 14 residues. Germline assignment: CDR1 SNHLY and CDR2 FYNNEI. CDR3 coding DNA: TGTGCCAGCAGTGTCGTAGCGGACAAAAACATTCAGTACTTC. Encoded protein: CASSVVADKNIQYF.

This chain links TRBV5-1 with TRBJ2-5; 8 nucleotides agree with TRBD1. The J segment lost 0 bases and the V segment lost 4 bases, leaving 8 bases of the junction unmatched. Germline CDR1 reads SGHRS; CDR2 reads YFSETQ. The CDR3 sequence is 16 residues long. This CDR3 reads CASSRGDRQYQETQYF. The CDR3 bases are TGCGCCAGCAGCCGCGGGGACAGGCAGTACCAAGAGACCCAGTACTTC.

With respect to this clone: Other DNA sequences in the sample encode the same CDR3. V gene TRBV5-1 combines with J gene TRBJ2-7; 8 positions agree with TRBD2. The CDR3 is 14 residues long. Germline V gene sequence: CDR1 SGHRS, CDR2 YFSETQ. After removal of 1 base from V and 2 bases from J, the junction contained 2 bases not matched to a gene. The CDR3 loop is CASSLTSGTYEQYF. CDR3 coding DNA: TGCGCCAGCAGCTTGACTAGCGGAACCTACGAGCAGTACTTC.

The chain links TRBV9 to TRBJ1-4; 8 bases match TRBD1. The CDR3 spans 17 residues. Losses at the gene ends were 3 bases for V and 0 bases for J; bases not matched to a gene: 7. Germline V gene lookup returns CDR1 SGDLS and CDR2 YYNGEE. The CDR3 loop reads CASSGGQGQSTNEKLFF. In nucleotides, the CDR3 is TGTGCCAGCAGCGGTGGACAGGGACAGTCAACTAATGAAAAACTGTTTTTT.

This clone was recorded a few times. V is TRBV7-2 and J is TRBJ2-3, with 9 bases matching TRBD2. V shed 8 bases, J shed 5 bases, and the junction held 14 bases outside the gene matches. CDR1 is SGHTA, CDR2 FQGNSA, per germline. The CDR3 is 16 residues long. DNA for the CDR3: TGTGCCAGCTCCGTGGGCGGGGGGGCCGGTATAGATACGCAGTATTTT. The encoded protein is CASSVGGGAGIDTQYF.

The V gene is TRBV11-2, the J gene TRBJ2-2; 8 nucleotides match TRBD2. CDR1 SGHAT and CDR2 FQNNGV come from the germline V gene. V shed 1 base, J shed 3 bases, and the junction held 4 bases outside the gene matches. The CDR3 sequence is 16 residues long. The chain's CDR3 is CASSLGWREDTGELFF. The DNA of the CDR3 is TGTGCCAGCAGCTTAGGGTGGCGGGAGGACACCGGGGAGCTGTTTTTT.

The V call is TRBV29-1, the J call TRBJ2-7; 13 bases are shared with TRBD2. V lost 6 bases, J lost 2 bases, and 4 bases stayed unmatched. Germline CDR1 SQVTM, CDR2 ANQGSEA. This CDR3 has 14 amino acids. The CDR3 here is CSVGTSGTPYEQYF. The CDR3 DNA is TGCAGCGTAGGGACTAGCGGGACTCCCTACGAGCAGTACTTC.

The chain couples TRBV4-1 to TRBJ1-1; 8 bases match TRBD1. Germline trimming cut 4 bases from V and 7 bases from J; bases unmatched to any gene: 5. Germline V gene lookup returns CDR1 MGHRA and CDR2 YSYEKL. There are 13 residues in the CDR3. The CDR3 DNA follows: TGCGCCAGCAGCCGCCGGACAGGGTATGAAGCTTTCTTT. Translation gives CASSRRTGYEAFF.

The rearrangement uses TRBV7-3 and TRBJ2-5, with TRBD1 matching over 8 bases. CDR3 length: 15 amino acids. With 1 base clipped from V and 5 bases from J, the junction kept 6 bases outside the gene matches. Germline CDR1 and CDR2: SGHTA and FQGTGA. In DNA, the CDR3 is TGTGCCAGCAGCTTAAGGAGGACAGGGAGGGAGACCCAGTACTTC. It yields the protein CASSLRRTGRETQYF.

This clone was detected only a few times. V is TRBV7-2 and J is TRBJ2-7; D is perhaps TRBD1 (6 bases). V was cut by 0 bases and J by 2 bases, with 11 bases left in between. Germline V gene data show CDR1 as SGHTA and CDR2 as FQGNSA. This CDR3 comprises 15 residues. The DNA of the CDR3 is TGTGCCAGCAGCTTAGCACAGGGTGAGACCTACGAGCAGTACTTC. This encodes CASSLAQGETYEQYF. Combining the CDR3 with reference TRBV7-2 and TRBJ2-7 gives the whole variable domain GAGVSQSPSNKVTEKGKDVELRCDPISGHTALYWYRQSLGQGLEFLIYFQGNSAPDKSGLPSDRFSAERTGGSVSTLTIQRTQQEDSAVYLCASSLAQGETYEQYFGPGTRLTVT.